A single sample gave rise to the 20 T cell receptor beta chains below, sequenced in a study of cytomegalovirus exposure and HLA in healthy donors. Data came from immunoSEQ multiplex PCR; TCRdb stores just in-frame clones and leaves some out. The sample carries about 360,000 clones, just over 85% recorded once. What was sequenced was PBMCs. These receptor sequences come from a woman aged 18-29 years in good health and CMV-seronegative.

The chain combines TRBV6-1 with TRBJ2-7; 11 positions agree with TRBD1. The trim removed 4 bases at V and 6 bases at J, leaving 5 bases unmatched. This CDR3 spans 14 amino acids. Germline CDR1 and CDR2: MNHNS and SASEGT. CDR3 in DNA: TGTGCCAGCAGTGCCTGGACAGGGGGCCTCGAGCAGTACTTC. As protein: CASSAWTGGLEQYF.

The rearrangement links TRBV7-9 to TRBJ2-7, with 8 nucleotides matching TRBD1. The CDR3 length is 16 residues. In germline, CDR1 is SEHNR, CDR2 FQNEAQ (reference sequence). The junction had 11 bases not matched to a gene; V was cut back by 5 bases and J by 2 bases. Here the CDR3 reads CASSPRQGPETYEQYF. In nucleotides, the CDR3 is TGTGCCAGCAGCCCTAGACAGGGGCCAGAAACCTACGAGCAGTACTTC. Combining the CDR3 with reference TRBV7-9 and TRBJ2-7 gives the whole variable domain DTGVSQNPRHKITKRGQNVTFRCDPISEHNRLYWYRQTLGQGPEFLTYFQNEAQLEKSRLLSDRFSAERPKGSFSTLEIQRTEQGDSAMYLCASSPRQGPETYEQYFGPGTRLTVT.

The chain has TRBV28 and TRBJ2-3, with 8 bases identical to TRBD1. This CDR3 is built from 14 residues. The ends lost 3 bases at V and 4 bases at J; junction bases unmatched: 3. Germline V CDR1 and CDR2: MDHEN, SYDVKM. CDR3 coding DNA: TGTGCCAGCAGTTTCACAGGGGGTGCAGATACGCAGTATTTT. Its translation is CASSFTGGADTQYF.

The chain uses TRBV10-1 and TRBJ1-1; D call uncertain. Trimming took 4 bases from V and 1 from J, leaving 7 bases between them. Germline CDR1 and CDR2: WNHNN and SYGVQD (reference sequence). CDR3 size: 13 residues. The CDR3 is CASSAQQNTEAFF. DNA of the CDR3: TGCGCCAGCAGTGCCCAACAGAACACTGAAGCTTTCTTT.

The rearrangement joins TRBV7-9 to TRBJ2-5, with D possibly TRBD2 on 6 matching bases. CDR1 is SEHNR, CDR2 FQNEAQ, per germline (reference sequence). This CDR3 contains 17 residues. V dropped 7 bases and J dropped 1 base, with 22 bases sitting between them. DNA of the CDR3: TGTGCCAGCACCCAAACCGGGGGTGTTATCGGCCAAGAGACCCAGTACTTC. Its translation is CASTQTGGVIGQETQYF.

V usage is TRBV28 and J usage is TRBJ1-2; D gene unclear. Trimming took off 3 bases at V and 4 bases at J, with 9 bases between the two ends. This CDR3 region has 13 residues. Germline V lookup: CDR1 MDHEN, CDR2 SYDVKM. This CDR3 reads CASSFGRSYGYTF. CDR3 coding DNA: TGTGCCAGCAGTTTTGGGCGATCCTATGGCTACACCTTC.

The chain is built from TRBV6-5 and TRBJ2-7; 11 positions agree with TRBD2. This CDR3 has 15 amino acids. The J segment lost 1 base and the V segment lost 2 bases, leaving 1 base of the junction unmatched. In germline, CDR1 is MNHEY, CDR2 SVGAGI. The CDR3 here is CASSYGTSGSYEQYF. CDR3 DNA sequence: TGTGCCAGCAGTTACGGGACTAGCGGTTCCTACGAGCAGTACTTC.

V is TRBV19 and J is TRBJ1-1; D is perhaps TRBD1 (5 bases). Per the germline V gene, CDR1 is LNHDA and CDR2 is SQIVND (reference sequence). This CDR3 region has 14 residues. Trimming pared 9 bases from V and 7 bases from J, leaving 21 bases between. The CDR3: CASQGGGSAGEAFF. In nucleotides, the CDR3 is TGTGCCAGCCAGGGAGGAGGGAGTGCGGGTGAAGCTTTCTTT.

The chain is built from TRBV2 and TRBJ1-4; 10 nucleotides agree with TRBD1. The V gene's germline CDR1 is SNHLY and CDR2 FYNNEI. Germline trimming cut 7 bases from V and 8 bases from J; bases unmatched to any gene: 10. CDR3 length: 15 residues. CDR3 in amino acids: CASNPRQGAREKLFF. In DNA, the CDR3 is TGTGCCAGCAACCCTCGACAGGGGGCGCGAGAAAAACTGTTTTTT.

This clone was found once. The chain employs TRBV2 and TRBJ2-7; 10 bases agree with TRBD1. The CDR3 is 15 amino acids. Germline CDR1 reads SNHLY; CDR2 reads FYNNEI. The V segment lost 6 bases and the J segment 0 bases; nucleotides outside the gene matches: 5. CDR3 nucleotides: TGTGCCAGCAGACCGGGACAGGGGAGCTCCTACGAGCAGTACTTC. Its translation is CASRPGQGSSYEQYF.

This clone was seen a few times. V and J are TRBV27 and TRBJ1-6, with 7 positions matching TRBD1. The CDR3 is 14 residues long. The ends lost 6 bases at V and 8 bases at J; junction bases unmatched: 7. Germline CDR1 reads MNHEY; CDR2 reads SMNVEV (reference sequence). DNA of the CDR3: TGTGCCAGCAGCACGGGACAGTCTCATTCACCCCTCCACTTT. Translating gives CASSTGQSHSPLHF.

The chain joins TRBV10-2 to TRBJ2-1; 8 bases map to TRBD2. The germline V gene has CDR1 WSHSY and CDR2 SAAADI. J lost 3 bases, V lost 2 bases, and 6 bases had no gene match. The CDR3 is made up of 16 amino acids. Here the CDR3 reads CASSESSGMHYNEQFF. The CDR3 nucleotides read TGCGCCAGCAGTGAGAGTAGCGGGATGCACTACAATGAGCAGTTCTTC.

Comment on this clone: Other DNA sequences in the same sample also yield this CDR3. This chain joins TRBV18 and TRBJ1-1, with a tentative D call TRBD1 (6 bases). The CDR3 is made up of 14 amino acids. Deletions cut 0 bases from V and 2 bases from J, with 7 bases between. Per germline, CDR1 KGHSH and CDR2 LQKENI. The CDR3 protein is CASSPPTGNTEAFF. The CDR3 nucleotides are TGTGCCAGCTCACCACCGACAGGAAACACTGAAGCTTTCTTT.

V and J are TRBV28 and TRBJ2-6; no firm D call. The CDR3 loop spans 12 amino acids. With 8 bases removed from V and 4 bases from J, the gap between germline ends came to 6 bases. CDR1 is MDHEN and CDR2 is SYDVKM in the germline V gene. The CDR3, as DNA: TGTGCCAGCTACTCAGGGGCCAACGTCCTGACTTTC. Amino acids: CASYSGANVLTF.

The table lists this clone with a count of one. The V gene is TRBV19, the J gene TRBJ2-2; the D gene is possibly TRBD2 (6 bases). The CDR3 runs 16 residues. Germline CDR1 LNHDA, CDR2 SQIVND (reference sequence). Trimming removed 4 bases from V and 3 bases from J, with 15 bases in between. CDR3 sequence (DNA): TGTGCCAGTAGTAAGACGGACTACCTATACACCGGGGAGCTGTTTTTT. Protein: CASSKTDYLYTGELFF.

This clone was observed a single time. The gene calls are TRBV2 and TRBJ1-5; D call uncertain. Trimming stripped 2 bases from V and 0 bases from J, with 5 bases between. Germline lookup yields CDR1 SNHLY and CDR2 FYNNEI. This CDR3 contains 14 residues. This chain's CDR3 is CASSENNSNQPQHF. In DNA form, the CDR3 reads TGTGCCAGCAGTGAAAACAATAGCAATCAGCCCCAGCATTTT.

This clone was found once. The chain employs TRBV28 and TRBJ2-1, with a tentative D call TRBD2 (6 bases). V was shortened by 8 bases and J by 4 bases, with 15 bases between the two germline ends. CDR3 length: 14 residues. Germline CDR1 is MDHEN and CDR2 is SYDVKM. The CDR3 sequence: CASVDSGLYNEQFF. CDR3 nucleotides: TGTGCCAGCGTTGATAGCGGATTGTACAATGAGCAGTTCTTC. The full variable domain, completed using reference TRBV28 and TRBJ2-1, is DVKVTQSSRYLVKRTGEKVFLECVQDMDHENMFWYRQDPGLGLRLIYFSYDVKMKEKGDIPEGYSVSREKKERFSLILESASTNQTSMYLCASVDSGLYNEQFFGPGTRLTVL.

This clone has a single count. CDR3 sequence: CASSPGHLNQPQHF. The CDR3, as DNA: TGTGCCAGCAGCCCGGGACACCTCAATCAGCCCCAGCATTTT. The chain couples TRBV25-1 to TRBJ1-5; tentative D call: TRBD1 (6 bases). The CDR3 is made up of 14 amino acids. V gave up 6 bases and J gave up 3 bases, with 12 bases separating them. Germline V CDR1 and CDR2: MGHDK, SYGVNS.

The chain recombines TRBV30 with TRBJ2-5, with no clear D. The CDR3 has 11 amino acids. Between the trimmed V and J ends, which lost 4 bases and 5 bases, there was a span of 8 bases. CDR1 is GTSNPN, CDR2 SVGIG, per germline (reference sequence). CDR3 region: CAWTPGETQYF. The CDR3 DNA sequence: TGTGCCTGGACCCCCGGGGAGACCCAGTACTTC.

The chain is built from TRBV28 and TRBJ1-1; the match to TRBD1 covers 9 bases. Germline assignment: CDR1 MDHEN and CDR2 SYDVKM. Trimming removed 4 bases from V and 6 bases from J; junction bases left unmatched: 12. The CDR3 consists of 16 residues. The CDR3, as DNA: TGTGCCAGCAGTTCCCGGGACAGGGCCCAGAGGGCTGAAGCTTTCTTT. It yields the protein CASSSRDRAQRAEAFF.